The present entry profiles one T cell receptor (beta chain) with its context. As yet, its antigen is unknown. TCRdb passed the RT-PCR reads through MiXCR, listing each CDR3 protein once. The data hold around 490,000 distinct CDR3 sequences, with approximately 7.1% observed a single time. The data originate from a study of response to subunit inactivated influenza vaccine. Findings and limits, study-wide: Only a handful of new T cells, the authors suggested, are recruited with each seasonal influenza vaccination.

The V gene lost 7 bases and the J gene lost 4 bases, with 11 bases spanning the gap. The germline gives CDR1 MNHEY, CDR2 SVGEGT. The CDR3 is 13 amino acids. The genes are TRBV6-2 or TRBV6-3 and TRBJ1-5, with TRBD1 as a possible D gene (5 bases). Sample: PBMCs from blood, taken around 2 years after vaccination. The source of this sequence is a man between 45 and 75 years old who received an inactivated influenza vaccine. The CDR3 reads CASNNPGNQPQHF. The CDR3 DNA follows: TGTGCCAGCAACAACCCAGGGAATCAGCCCCAGCATTTT.